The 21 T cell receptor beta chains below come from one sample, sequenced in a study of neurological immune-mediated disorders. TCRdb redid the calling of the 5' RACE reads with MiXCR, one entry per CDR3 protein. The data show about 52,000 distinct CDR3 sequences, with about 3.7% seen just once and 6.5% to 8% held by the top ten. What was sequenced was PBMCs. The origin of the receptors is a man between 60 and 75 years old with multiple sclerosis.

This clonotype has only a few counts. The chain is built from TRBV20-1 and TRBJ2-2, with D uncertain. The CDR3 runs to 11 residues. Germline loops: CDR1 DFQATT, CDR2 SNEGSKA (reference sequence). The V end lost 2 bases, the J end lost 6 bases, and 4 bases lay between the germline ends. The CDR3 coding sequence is TGCAGTGCTAGATTAGCCGGGGAGCTGTTTTTT. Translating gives CSARLAGELFF.

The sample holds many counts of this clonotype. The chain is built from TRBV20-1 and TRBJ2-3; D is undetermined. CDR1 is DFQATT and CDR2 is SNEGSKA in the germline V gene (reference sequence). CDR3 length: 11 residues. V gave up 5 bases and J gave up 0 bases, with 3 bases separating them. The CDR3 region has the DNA TGCAGTGCTGGGAGCACAGATACGCAGTATTTT. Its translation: CSAGSTDTQYF.

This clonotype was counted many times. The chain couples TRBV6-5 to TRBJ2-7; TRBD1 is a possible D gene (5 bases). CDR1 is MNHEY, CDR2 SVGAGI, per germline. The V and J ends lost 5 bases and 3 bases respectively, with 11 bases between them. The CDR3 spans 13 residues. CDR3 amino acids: CASSKDSHYEQYF. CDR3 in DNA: TGTGCCAGCAGTAAAGACAGTCACTACGAGCAGTACTTC.

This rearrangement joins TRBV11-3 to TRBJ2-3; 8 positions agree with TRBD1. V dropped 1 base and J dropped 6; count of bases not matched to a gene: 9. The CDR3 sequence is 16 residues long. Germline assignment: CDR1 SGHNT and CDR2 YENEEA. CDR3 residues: CASSLGMTGESDTQYF. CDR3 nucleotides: TGTGCCAGCAGCTTAGGGATGACAGGGGAGTCGGATACGCAGTATTTT. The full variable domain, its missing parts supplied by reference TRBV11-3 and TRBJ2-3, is EAGVVQSPRYKIIEKKQPVAFWCNPISGHNTLYWYLQNLGQGPELLIRYENEEAVDDSQLPKDRFSAERLKGVDSTLKIQPAELGDSAVYLCASSLGMTGESDTQYFGPGTRLTVL.

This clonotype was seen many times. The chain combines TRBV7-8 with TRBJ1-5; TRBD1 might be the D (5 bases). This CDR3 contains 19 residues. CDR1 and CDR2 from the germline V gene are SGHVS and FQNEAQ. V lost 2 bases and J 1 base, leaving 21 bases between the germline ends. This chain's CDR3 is CASSLFSGVSAGSNQPQHF. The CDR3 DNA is TGTGCCAGCAGCTTATTCTCGGGGGTCTCGGCAGGGAGCAATCAGCCCCAGCATTTT.

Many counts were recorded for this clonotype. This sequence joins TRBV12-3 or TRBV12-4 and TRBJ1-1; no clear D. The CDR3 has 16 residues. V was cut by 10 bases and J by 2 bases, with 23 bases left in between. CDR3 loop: CATPGNPLASNTEAFF. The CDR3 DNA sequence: TGTGCCACCCCGGGGAACCCCCTAGCCAGTAACACTGAAGCTTTCTTT.

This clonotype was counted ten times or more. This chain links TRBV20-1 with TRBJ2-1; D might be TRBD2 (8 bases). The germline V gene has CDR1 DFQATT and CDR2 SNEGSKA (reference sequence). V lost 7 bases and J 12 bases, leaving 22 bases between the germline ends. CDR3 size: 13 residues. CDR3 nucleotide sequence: TGCAGTGTCGGGACTAGGGGGCCAATCGGGCAGTTCTTC. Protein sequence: CSVGTRGPIGQFF.

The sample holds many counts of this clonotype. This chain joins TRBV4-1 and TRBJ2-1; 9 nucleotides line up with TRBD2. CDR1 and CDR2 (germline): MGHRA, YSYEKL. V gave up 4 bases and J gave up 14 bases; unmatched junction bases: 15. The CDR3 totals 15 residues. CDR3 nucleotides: TGCGCCAGCAGCCGTGGAGGGTGGGATAGCGGGGGTGAGTTCTTC. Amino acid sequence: CASSRGGWDSGGEFF.

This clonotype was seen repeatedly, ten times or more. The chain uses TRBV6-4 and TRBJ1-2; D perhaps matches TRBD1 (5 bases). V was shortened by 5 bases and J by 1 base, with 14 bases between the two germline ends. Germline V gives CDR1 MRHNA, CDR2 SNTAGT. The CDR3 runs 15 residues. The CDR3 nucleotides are TGTGCCAGCAGTTACCAACTAGGGGATAACTATGGCTACACCTTC. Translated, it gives CASSYQLGDNYGYTF.

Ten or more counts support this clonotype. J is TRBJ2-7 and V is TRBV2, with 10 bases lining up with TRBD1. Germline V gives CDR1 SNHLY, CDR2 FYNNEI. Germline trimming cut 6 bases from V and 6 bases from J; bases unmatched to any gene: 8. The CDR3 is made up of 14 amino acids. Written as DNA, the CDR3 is TGTGCCAGCAGATTCCGGGACAGGGGTGCCGAGCAGTACTTC. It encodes CASRFRDRGAEQYF.

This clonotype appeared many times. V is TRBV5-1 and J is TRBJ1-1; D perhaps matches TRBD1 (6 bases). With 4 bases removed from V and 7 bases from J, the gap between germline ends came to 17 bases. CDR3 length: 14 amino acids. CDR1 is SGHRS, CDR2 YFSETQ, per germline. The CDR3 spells CASSLGGASHEAFF. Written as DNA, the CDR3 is TGCGCCAGCAGCCTAGGGGGAGCGTCCCATGAAGCTTTCTTT.

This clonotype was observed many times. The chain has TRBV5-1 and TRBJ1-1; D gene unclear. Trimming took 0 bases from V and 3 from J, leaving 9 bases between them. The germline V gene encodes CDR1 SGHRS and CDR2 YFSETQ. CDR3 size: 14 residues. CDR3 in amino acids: CASSLDTRDTEAFF. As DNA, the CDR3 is TGCGCCAGCAGCTTGGACACGAGGGACACTGAAGCTTTCTTT.

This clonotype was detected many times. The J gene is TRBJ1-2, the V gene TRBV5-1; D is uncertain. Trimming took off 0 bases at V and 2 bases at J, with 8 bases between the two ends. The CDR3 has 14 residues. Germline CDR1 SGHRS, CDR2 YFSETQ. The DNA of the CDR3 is TGCGCCAGCAGCTTGGGGGGAGAAAACTATGGCTACACCTTC. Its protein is CASSLGGENYGYTF.

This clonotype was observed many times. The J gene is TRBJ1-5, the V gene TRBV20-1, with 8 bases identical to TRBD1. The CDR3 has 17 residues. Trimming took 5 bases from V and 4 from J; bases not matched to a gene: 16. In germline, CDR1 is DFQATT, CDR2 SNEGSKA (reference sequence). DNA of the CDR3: TGCAGTGCTTACGACTCGGACAGGGAAGGGCCGAATCAGCCCCAGCATTTT. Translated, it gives CSAYDSDREGPNQPQHF.

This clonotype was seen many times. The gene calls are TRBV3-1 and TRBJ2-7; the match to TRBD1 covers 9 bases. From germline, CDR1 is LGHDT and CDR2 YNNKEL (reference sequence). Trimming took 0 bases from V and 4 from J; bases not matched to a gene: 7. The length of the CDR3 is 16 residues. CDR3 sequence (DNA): TGTGCCAGCAGCCAAGAACGAAGGGACAGGGTGTACGAGCAGTACTTC. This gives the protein CASSQERRDRVYEQYF.

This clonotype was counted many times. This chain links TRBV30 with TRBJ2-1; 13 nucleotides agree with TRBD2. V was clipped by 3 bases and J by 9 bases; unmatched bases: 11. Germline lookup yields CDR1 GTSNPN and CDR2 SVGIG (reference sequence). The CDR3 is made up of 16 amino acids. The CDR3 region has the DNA TGTGCCTGGAGGAAGTCATGGACTAGCGGGAGATTTGAGCAGTTCTTC. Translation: CAWRKSWTSGRFEQFF.

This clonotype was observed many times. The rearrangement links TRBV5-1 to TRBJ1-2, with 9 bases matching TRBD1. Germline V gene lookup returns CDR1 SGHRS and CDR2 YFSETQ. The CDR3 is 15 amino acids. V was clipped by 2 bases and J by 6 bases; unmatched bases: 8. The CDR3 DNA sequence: TGCGCCAGCAGCTTTGGGACAGGGACGCTGAATGGCTACACCTTC. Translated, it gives CASSFGTGTLNGYTF.

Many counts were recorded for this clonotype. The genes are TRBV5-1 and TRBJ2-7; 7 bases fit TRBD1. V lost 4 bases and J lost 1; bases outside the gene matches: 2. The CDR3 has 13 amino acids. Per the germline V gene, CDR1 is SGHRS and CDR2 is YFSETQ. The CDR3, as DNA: TGCGCCAGCAGCACGGACAGGTCCTACGAGCAGTACTTC. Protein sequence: CASSTDRSYEQYF.

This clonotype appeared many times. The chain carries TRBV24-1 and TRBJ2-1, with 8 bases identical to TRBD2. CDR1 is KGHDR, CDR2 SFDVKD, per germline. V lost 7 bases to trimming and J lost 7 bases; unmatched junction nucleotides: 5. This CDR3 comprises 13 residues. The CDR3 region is CATSRLAQNEQFF. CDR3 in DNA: TGTGCCACCAGCCGACTAGCGCAGAATGAGCAGTTCTTC.

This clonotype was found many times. The CDR3, as DNA: TGCGCCAGCAGCCTAACCGGGACTAGCGGCCTCAATGAGCAGTTCTTC. The encoded protein is CASSLTGTSGLNEQFF. The genes are TRBV5-1 and TRBJ2-1, with 11 positions matching TRBD2. Germline V lookup: CDR1 SGHRS, CDR2 YFSETQ. Losses at the gene ends were 4 bases for V and 6 bases for J; bases not matched to a gene: 9. The CDR3 is 16 residues long.

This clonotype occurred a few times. CDR3 DNA: TGTGCCACCAGTGATTGGGGCGGGGGGGACACAGATACGCAGTATTTT. This gives the protein CATSDWGGGDTDTQYF. The chain links TRBV24-1 to TRBJ2-3, with TRBD2 matching 9 bases. The CDR3 loop spans 16 amino acids. Trimming at V came to 2 bases and at J to 2 bases, leaving 4 bases not matched to a gene. Germline CDR1 reads KGHDR; CDR2 reads SFDVKD.